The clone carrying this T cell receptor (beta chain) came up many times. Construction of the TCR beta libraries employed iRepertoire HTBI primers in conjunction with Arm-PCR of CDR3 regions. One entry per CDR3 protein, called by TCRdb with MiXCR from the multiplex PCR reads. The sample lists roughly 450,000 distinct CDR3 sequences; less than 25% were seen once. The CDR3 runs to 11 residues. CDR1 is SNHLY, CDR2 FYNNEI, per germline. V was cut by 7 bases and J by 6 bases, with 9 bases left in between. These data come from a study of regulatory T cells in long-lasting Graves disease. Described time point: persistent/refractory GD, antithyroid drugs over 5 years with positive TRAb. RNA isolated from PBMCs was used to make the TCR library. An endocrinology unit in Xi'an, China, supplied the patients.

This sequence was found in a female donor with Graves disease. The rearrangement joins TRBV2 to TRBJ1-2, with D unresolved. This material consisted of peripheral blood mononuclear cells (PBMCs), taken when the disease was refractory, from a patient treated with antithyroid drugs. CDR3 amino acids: CASKTVDGYTF. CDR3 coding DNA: TGTGCCAGCAAGACCGTCGATGGCTACACCTTC.